This note documents a single T cell receptor (beta chain) sequence. Its cognate antigen is unknown. This entry belongs to a study of cytomegalovirus exposure and HLA in healthy donors. Study-wide points: A later examination showed that TCR association rates differed by HLA locus, with DRB1 most and HLA-C fewest.

This CDR3 region has 14 residues. J gave up 3 bases and V 6 bases, and 3 bases lay outside the gene matches. CDR1 is MRHNA and CDR2 is SNTAGT in the germline V gene. Primers included in the PCR were 60 Vbeta and 13 Jbeta primers. Assay used: immunoSEQ multiplex PCR; TCRdb lists only in-frame clones, some missing. The table includes about 160,000 clones, 82% detected once. The chain combines TRBV6-4 with TRBJ2-3; 10 positions match TRBD2. The receptor's source is a girl aged 10 to 17 in good health and CMV-seropositive. Sequenced material: PBMCs. The CDR3 DNA sequence: TGTGCCAGCAGCACGGGACTAGCGACAGATACGCAGTATTTT. Translating it yields CASSTGLATDTQYF.